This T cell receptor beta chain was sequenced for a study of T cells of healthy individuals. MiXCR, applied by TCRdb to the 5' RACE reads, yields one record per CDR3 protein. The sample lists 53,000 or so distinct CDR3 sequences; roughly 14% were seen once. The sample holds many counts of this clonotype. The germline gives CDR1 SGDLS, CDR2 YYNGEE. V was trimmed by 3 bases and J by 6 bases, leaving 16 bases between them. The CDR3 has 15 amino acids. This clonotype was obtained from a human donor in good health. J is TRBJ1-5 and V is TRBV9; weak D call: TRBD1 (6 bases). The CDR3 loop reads CASSGSWGAGQPQHF. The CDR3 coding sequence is TGTGCCAGCAGCGGAAGTTGGGGGGCAGGTCAGCCCCAGCATTTT.